This T cell receptor beta chain was sequenced during a study of cytomegalovirus exposure and HLA in healthy donors. A multiplex PCR was run with 60 Vbeta primers and 13 Jbeta primers. Libraries were prepared by immunoSEQ multiplex PCR; TCRdb keeps only in-frame clonotypes and omits some of them. The profile shows around 130,000 clones, roughly 84% of them singletons. Germline-derived CDR1 and CDR2 are SGHTS and YDEGEE. The CDR3 length is 16 residues. The ends were cut back, 1 base at V and 1 base at J, with 12 bases in the middle. General study findings and limits: Segments of the TCR beta V type were, in most cases, productive about 90% or about 30% of the time in an earlier analysis.

On this clone: The target antigen is unknown.

Sequences were obtained from PBMCs. The TCR comes from a young woman in good health and CMV-seropositive. This chain uses TRBV5-8 with TRBJ1-5; D remains ambiguous. CDR3 amino acids: CASSLREGGSNQPQHF. For the CDR3, the DNA is TGTGCCAGCAGCTTGAGGGAGGGAGGGAGCAATCAGCCCCAGCATTTT.